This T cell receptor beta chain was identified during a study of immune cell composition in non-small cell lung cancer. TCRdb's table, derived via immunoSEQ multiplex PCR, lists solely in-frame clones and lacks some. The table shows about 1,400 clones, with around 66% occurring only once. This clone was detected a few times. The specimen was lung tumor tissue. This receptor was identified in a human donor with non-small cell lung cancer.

This CDR3 is CASSPQDQPQHF. CDR3 DNA sequence: TGTGCCAGCAGCCCACAAGATCAGCCCCAGCATTTT. This chain uses TRBV9 with TRBJ1-5; no definite D call. Germline values: CDR1 SGDLS, CDR2 YYNGEE. V lost 4 bases and J lost 5, with 7 bases in between. The CDR3 covers 12 residues.